The 18 T cell receptor beta chains given below trace back to one sample, sequenced in a study of long-term antiretroviral therapy in people with HIV. Survey-level immunoSEQ v3.0 assays were run. The protocol was immunoSEQ multiplex PCR, while the TCRdb copy is restricted to in-frame clones and leaves out a portion. The data show tens of thousands of clones, roughly 94% seen once. The sequenced sample was unsorted PBMCs, obtained 5.3 years after starting antiretroviral therapy. The receptors here all came from a man in his fifties or sixties with HIV.

The chain uses TRBV28 and TRBJ1-2; 11 bases line up with TRBD1. The CDR3 totals 16 residues. Losses at the gene ends were 6 bases for V and 10 bases for J; bases not matched to a gene: 16. Germline V gene data show CDR1 as MDHEN and CDR2 as SYDVKM. This CDR3 reads CASRLSGTGGRLNYTF. The CDR3 region has the DNA TGTGCCAGCAGACTATCGGGGACAGGGGGGCGGTTGAACTACACCTTC.

The rearrangement links TRBV2 to TRBJ2-4; TRBD2 matches 12 bases. J was trimmed by 6 bases and V by 0 bases; bases with no gene match: 3. Germline V gene lookup returns CDR1 SNHLY and CDR2 FYNNEI. The CDR3 sequence is 16 residues long. CDR3 region: CASSEAGTSGLNIQYF. Written as DNA, the CDR3 is TGTGCCAGCAGTGAAGCCGGGACTAGCGGGTTAAACATTCAGTACTTC.

The rearrangement joins TRBV28 to TRBJ2-7, with TRBD1 matching 8 bases. Germline-derived CDR1 and CDR2 are MDHEN and SYDVKM. The CDR3 totals 15 residues. The trim removed 3 bases at V and 4 bases at J, leaving 8 bases unmatched. The chain's CDR3 is CASSFLTGARYEQYF. The CDR3 DNA reads as TGTGCCAGCAGTTTCCTGACAGGGGCGAGGTACGAGCAGTACTTC.

The chain recombines TRBV5-3 with TRBJ1-1, with TRBD1 as a possible D gene (5 bases). TRBV5-3 is annotated as an ORF whose role is uncertain. The germline V and J ends were trimmed by 1 base and 5 bases, with 18 bases remaining between them. This CDR3 is 16 amino acids long. DNA of the CDR3: TGTGCCAGAAGCTTGAGTCGGGGGTTGGAGGGAACTGAAGCTTTCTTT. It specifies CARSLSRGLEGTEAFF.

The chain combines TRBV7-9 with TRBJ2-1; 14 bases are shared with TRBD2. CDR1 SEHNR and CDR2 FQNEAQ come from the germline V gene (reference sequence). V shed 1 base and J 8 bases; nucleotides not matched to a gene: 7. CDR3 size: 17 residues. The CDR3 DNA reads as TGTGCCAGCAGCTTAGGACTAGCGGGGGGGCCTCGGGATGAGCAGTTCTTC. As protein: CASSLGLAGGPRDEQFF.

This chain joins TRBV6-5 and TRBJ2-1; D not resolved. Germline V gene data show CDR1 as MNHEY and CDR2 as SVGAGI. This CDR3 comprises 11 residues. Between the trimmed V and J ends, which lost 7 bases and 8 bases, there was a span of 9 bases. As DNA, the CDR3 is TGTGCCAGCATGAATGGAGATGAGCAGTTCTTC. Amino acid sequence: CASMNGDEQFF.

The rearrangement joins TRBV7-2 to TRBJ2-5, with TRBD1 identical over 10 bases. J was trimmed by 3 bases and V by 7 bases; bases with no gene match: 8. This CDR3 has 15 residues. Germline assignment: CDR1 SGHTA and CDR2 FQGNSA. CDR3 in DNA: TGTGCCAGCAACGACAGGGGGCGTGACGAAGAGACCCAGTACTTC. Its translation is CASNDRGRDEETQYF.

The rearrangement links TRBV2 to TRBJ2-2; 10 bases map to TRBD1. Germline lookup yields CDR1 SNHLY and CDR2 FYNNEI. The junction had 3 bases not matched to a gene; V was cut back by 6 bases and J by 2 bases. This CDR3 is built from 15 residues. The CDR3 DNA reads as TGTGCCAGCAGGGGACAGGGGCGCAACACCGGGGAGCTGTTTTTT. Its protein is CASRGQGRNTGELFF.

The chain carries TRBV19 and TRBJ2-1; 7 positions match TRBD1. V lost 2 bases, J lost 6 bases, and 7 bases stayed unmatched. CDR1 is LNHDA and CDR2 is SQIVND in the germline V gene (reference sequence). CDR3 length equals 15 residues. CDR3 coding DNA: TGTGCCAGTAGTATACCTGACAGGGCGGGCAATGAGCAGTTCTTC. This gives the protein CASSIPDRAGNEQFF.

Written as DNA, the CDR3 is TGCGCCAGCAGCCAAGATACTAGCGTCTACAATGAGCAGTTCTTC. Translating it yields CASSQDTSVYNEQFF. The rearrangement joins TRBV4-3 to TRBJ2-1; TRBD2 aligns across 7 bases. CDR1 and CDR2 (germline): LGHNA, YSLEER. J lost 3 bases, V lost 0 bases, and 2 bases had no gene match. The CDR3 length is 15 residues.

The CDR3 region is CASSLAGPGEQYF. CDR3 in DNA: TGTGCCAGCAGCTTAGCAGGCCCGGGGGAGCAGTACTTC. The chain joins TRBV7-6 to TRBJ2-7; TRBD2 is a possible D gene (5 bases). Germline V gene sequence: CDR1 SGHVS, CDR2 FNYEAQ. Trimming cost V 0 bases and J 7 bases, with 10 bases left between them. CDR3 length: 13 amino acids.

The gene calls are TRBV6-6 and TRBJ1-2, with 9 bases matching TRBD1. The CDR3 length is 15 residues. Germline V gene sequence: CDR1 MNHNY, CDR2 SVGAGI (reference sequence). V was clipped by 6 bases and J by 8 bases; unmatched bases: 13. This CDR3 reads CASRAAQGALGGYTF. The DNA of the CDR3 is TGTGCCAGCAGGGCAGCACAGGGGGCGTTGGGGGGCTACACCTTC.

The rearrangement links TRBV7-9 to TRBJ2-3; D possibly corresponds to TRBD1 (7 bases). Germline CDR1 reads SEHNR; CDR2 reads FQNEAQ (reference sequence). The CDR3 is 16 amino acids. Trimming pared 5 bases from V and 0 bases from J, leaving 15 bases between. CDR3 in amino acids: CASSLRGASSTDTQYF. DNA of the CDR3: TGTGCCAGCAGCCTCAGGGGGGCATCTAGCACAGATACGCAGTATTTT.

The chain employs TRBV4-3 and TRBJ1-6; D is uncertain. The CDR3 totals 17 residues. The V end was cut by 0 bases, the J end by 1 base, with 10 bases between. Germline-derived CDR1 and CDR2 are LGHNA and YSLEER. The CDR3, as DNA: TGCGCCAGCAGCCAAGATTTGAGGAGTTCCTATAATTCACCCCTCCACTTT. Translation: CASSQDLRSSYNSPLHF.

In its sample, this clone was seen once. The chain links TRBV5-6 to TRBJ1-6, with unresolved D. CDR1 and CDR2 (germline): SGHDT, YYEEEE. Trimming left V 0 bases short and J 4 bases short, with 5 bases between. This CDR3 region has 14 residues. CDR3: CASSLGSYNSPLHF. CDR3 coding DNA: TGTGCCAGCAGCTTGGGGAGTTATAATTCACCCCTCCACTTT.

The chain recombines TRBV19 with TRBJ1-3; D remains unclear. Germline lookup yields CDR1 LNHDA and CDR2 SQIVND (reference sequence). The CDR3 length is 14 residues. V gave up 2 bases and J gave up 3 bases, with 8 bases separating them. The CDR3 protein is CASSIPGRGNTIYF. The CDR3 DNA follows: TGTGCCAGTAGTATACCCGGGCGTGGAAACACCATATATTTT.

V usage is TRBV28 and J usage is TRBJ1-3, with a weak D call TRBD1 (5 bases). V gave up 5 bases and J gave up 3 bases, with 17 bases separating them. The length of the CDR3 is 16 residues. Looked up from germline, CDR1 is MDHEN and CDR2 is SYDVKM. The CDR3 loop is CASSPSSPGFGNTIYF. In nucleotides, the CDR3 is TGTGCCAGCAGTCCCTCGTCGCCAGGGTTTGGAAACACCATATATTTT.

This rearrangement joins TRBV19 to TRBJ2-3, with 11 bases aligning to TRBD2. CDR1 is LNHDA, CDR2 SQIVND, per germline (reference sequence). The CDR3 covers 16 residues. V shed 5 bases and J 1 base; nucleotides not matched to a gene: 5. CDR3 loop: CASSVVAGGRTDTQYF. Written as DNA, the CDR3 is TGTGCCAGTAGTGTCGTAGCGGGGGGGCGCACAGATACGCAGTATTTT.